Presented here are 18 T cell receptor beta chains from one specimen sequenced in a study of blood T cells in healthy people across ages. Using a J-beta primer mix together with a sample-barcoded 5' primer, a second PCR was run for about 6 to 12 cycles. One entry per CDR3 protein results from TCRdb running MiXCR on the 5' RACE reads. The sample holds around 520,000 distinct CDR3 sequences, around 27% seen once. This sample also appeared in a second study, on T cells of mothers and their children.

Input material: blood. The receptors shown here come from a boy younger than 10 in good health.

CDR3: CASSPQGRWGQENSPLHF. As DNA, the CDR3 is TGTGCCAGCAGCCCACAGGGACGTTGGGGACAGGAGAATTCACCCCTCCACTTT. The genes are TRBV7-9 and TRBJ1-6; 8 bases agree with TRBD1. Germline CDR1 reads SEHNR; CDR2 reads FQNEAQ (reference sequence). The trim removed 5 bases at V and 7 bases at J, leaving 16 bases unmatched. CDR3 length: 18 amino acids.

In regard to this clonotype: A much larger clonotype is one base distant, so this may be a read error. This chain links TRBV30 with TRBJ2-6, with D unresolved. Germline V gene sequence: CDR1 GTSNPN, CDR2 SVGIG (reference sequence). V gave up 3 bases and J gave up 0 bases, with 15 bases separating them. The CDR3 sequence is 17 residues long. The CDR3, as DNA: TGTGCCTGGAGCCAGTGGCGGCGTAACTCTGGGGCCAACGTCCTGACTTTC. Protein product: CAWSQWRRNSGANVLTF.

A few counts support this clonotype. V is TRBV6-6 and J is TRBJ2-1, with 9 positions matching TRBD2. Looked up from germline, CDR1 is MNHNY and CDR2 is SVGAGI (reference sequence). There are 15 residues in the CDR3. V lost 2 bases to trimming and J lost 6 bases; unmatched junction nucleotides: 5. CDR3 residues: CASSYGTSIGNEQFF. As DNA, the CDR3 is TGTGCCAGCAGTTACGGGACTAGCATTGGCAATGAGCAGTTCTTC.

This clonotype occurred once. The chain employs TRBV5-5 and TRBJ2-1; no clear D. The J call may not be correct, given that the DNA end is closer to TRBJ2-7. The CDR3 contains 13 residues. Germline V lookup: CDR1 SGHKS, CDR2 YYEKEE (reference sequence). The CDR3 is CASSLRGDYEQYF. CDR3 DNA: TGTGCCAGCAGCTTGAGAGGTGACTACGAGCAGTACTTC.

The gene calls are TRBV2 and TRBJ2-5; 9 bases are shared with TRBD2. The germline V gene has CDR1 SNHLY and CDR2 FYNNEI. J lost 3 bases, V lost 6 bases, and 5 bases had no gene match. The CDR3 spans 14 residues. In nucleotides, the CDR3 is TGTGCCAGCAGCATCCTAGCGGGGAAAGAGACCCAGTACTTC. This sequence encodes CASSILAGKETQYF.

The V and J genes are TRBV6-5 and TRBJ1-3, with D hard to call. Per germline, CDR1 MNHEY and CDR2 SVGAGI. This CDR3 spans 14 amino acids. The V and J ends lost 1 base and 2 bases respectively, with 6 bases between them. The CDR3 is CASSYLAPGNTIYF. The CDR3 DNA reads TGTGCCAGCAGTTACTTGGCGCCTGGAAACACCATATATTTT.

This chain links TRBV12-3 or TRBV12-4 with TRBJ2-5, with TRBD2 identical over 7 bases. The CDR3 totals 14 residues. V shed 6 bases, J shed 2 bases, and the junction held 6 bases outside the gene matches. The CDR3 DNA reads as TGTGCCAGCAGCCGCGGGGGTATTCAAGAGACCCAGTACTTC. It translates to CASSRGGIQETQYF.

The chain combines TRBV3-1 with TRBJ1-6; no firm D call. V lost 8 bases, J lost 10 bases, and 18 bases lay in between. The CDR3 contains 14 residues. Germline CDR1 and CDR2: LGHDT and YNNKEL (reference sequence). The CDR3 DNA sequence: TGTGCCAGCGGCGGAGGGATGGTTGGCTCACCCCTCCACTTT. This encodes CASGGGMVGSPLHF. The whole variable domain, filled in from reference TRBV3-1 and TRBJ1-6, reads DTAVSQTPKYLVTQMGNDKSIKCEQNLGHDTMYWYKQDSKKFLKIMFSYNNKELIINETVPNRFSPKSPDKAHLNLHINSLELGDSAVYFCASGGGMVGSPLHFGNGTRLTVT.

The chain joins TRBV7-6 to TRBJ2-7; 10 bases map to TRBD2. The germline V gene encodes CDR1 SGHVS and CDR2 FNYEAQ. Trimming took 6 bases from V and 1 from J; bases not matched to a gene: 9. The CDR3 is 16 residues long. The CDR3 is CASSPQPAGGSYEQYF. The CDR3 bases are TGTGCCAGCAGTCCCCAGCCAGCGGGAGGGTCCTACGAGCAGTACTTC.

The chain recombines TRBV11-2 with TRBJ1-1; D is undetermined. There are 15 residues in the CDR3. Germline assignment: CDR1 SGHAT and CDR2 FQNNGV. The ends were cut back, 5 bases at V and 3 bases at J, with 16 bases in the middle. The CDR3 loop reads CASSVPVRVYTEAFF. As DNA, the CDR3 is TGTGCCAGCAGCGTACCCGTAAGAGTTTACACTGAAGCTTTCTTT.

As for this clonotype: An end of the junction does not agree with germline; a read error may underlie this. The chain joins TRBV5-1 to TRBJ2-3; the match to TRBD2 covers 9 bases. Germline V gene data show CDR1 as SGHRS and CDR2 as YFSETQ. The CDR3 extends over 14 amino acids. Written as DNA, the CDR3 is TGTGCCAGCAGCTTAGCGGGAGTGGCAGATACGCAGTATTTT. Translation gives CASSLAGVADTQYF.

The rearrangement links TRBV29-1 to TRBJ2-3; D ambiguous. V was clipped by 3 bases and J by 3 bases, with 13 bases between them. The CDR3 is 14 residues long. In germline, CDR1 is SQVTM, CDR2 ANQGSEA. CDR3 region: CSVDSPAGTDTQYF. In DNA, the CDR3 is TGCAGCGTTGACAGCCCAGCTGGTACAGATACGCAGTATTTT.

The V gene is TRBV3-1, the J gene TRBJ2-6; the match to TRBD1 covers 7 bases. Germline values: CDR1 LGHDT, CDR2 YNNKEL (reference sequence). The CDR3 sequence is 15 residues long. V lost 4 bases, J lost 4 bases, and 4 bases stayed unmatched. CDR3 sequence (DNA): TGTGCCAGCAGCCCCGACAGGGACGGGGCCAACGTCCTGACTTTC. Encoded protein: CASSPDRDGANVLTF.

The chain uses TRBV12-3 or TRBV12-4 and TRBJ2-5, with 9 bases matching TRBD2. The J segment lost 5 bases and the V segment lost 4 bases, leaving 8 bases of the junction unmatched. The CDR3 spans 15 residues. The CDR3 DNA is TGTGCCAGCAGTTGGTTAGCGGGGGAGCACGAGACCCAGTACTTC. Encoded protein: CASSWLAGEHETQYF.

The chain couples TRBV12-3 or TRBV12-4 to TRBJ1-1; TRBD1 aligns across 8 bases. V lost 6 bases, J lost 10 bases, and 10 bases stayed unmatched. CDR3 length: 13 residues. The CDR3 sequence: CASRRGQAGAAFF. CDR3 in DNA: TGTGCCAGCAGGCGGGGACAGGCAGGGGCAGCTTTCTTT.

This clonotype has a handful of counts. The rearrangement joins TRBV7-9 to TRBJ2-2, with a possible D match to TRBD2 (6 bases). V lost 3 bases to trimming and J lost 5 bases, with 13 bases between them. This CDR3 region has 15 residues. Germline assignment: CDR1 SEHNR and CDR2 FQNEAQ (reference sequence). For the CDR3, the DNA is TGTGCCAGCAGCTTGGACGGGAGTATGACCGGGGAGCTGTTTTTT. Its translation is CASSLDGSMTGELFF.

This clonotype came up a few times. The chain employs TRBV7-9 and TRBJ1-1; D unresolved. The CDR3 has 14 amino acids. V gave up 5 bases and J gave up 4 bases, with 14 bases separating them. The germline gives CDR1 SEHNR, CDR2 FQNEAQ (reference sequence). CDR3 protein: CASSPQDLGTEAFF. The CDR3 bases are TGTGCCAGCAGCCCGCAGGACCTTGGCACTGAAGCTTTCTTT.

This clonotype has just a few counts. The V gene is TRBV29-1, the J gene TRBJ1-2, with 7 positions matching TRBD1. The CDR3 totals 15 residues. Germline assignment: CDR1 SQVTM and CDR2 ANQGSEA. V lost 5 bases, J lost 0 bases, and 9 bases stayed unmatched. For the CDR3, the DNA is TGCAGCGTTCGTCTACAGGGGCCTTCTAACTATGGCTACACCTTC. Residues: CSVRLQGPSNYGYTF. The whole variable domain, filled in from reference TRBV29-1 and TRBJ1-2, reads SAVISQKPSRDICQRGTSLTIQCQVDSQVTMMFWYRQQPGQSLTLIATANQGSEATYESGFVIDKFPISRPNLTFSTLTVSNMSPEDSSIYLCSVRLQGPSNYGYTFGSGTRLTVV.